Below are 10 T cell receptor beta chains sequenced from a single sample in a study of T cell changes during pregnancy in multiple sclerosis. Only in-frame clones appear in the TCRdb table, and some are missing; sequencing was by immunoSEQ multiplex PCR. This sample has some 49,000 clones, with 90% found just once. The material was peripheral blood, obtained after pregnancy. The receptors here all came from a female donor in good health, enrolled as a control in a pregnancy study.

This chain connects TRBV7-9 to TRBJ1-6; D unresolved. There are 14 residues in the CDR3. Germline V lookup: CDR1 SEHNR, CDR2 FQNEAQ (reference sequence). V was clipped by 3 bases and J by 15 bases, with 18 bases between them. This CDR3 reads CASSFPGPPGNLHF. In DNA, the CDR3 is TGTGCCAGCAGCTTTCCCGGGCCGCCGGGGAACCTCCACTTT.

The chain has TRBV5-6 and TRBJ1-2, with 12 positions matching TRBD1. The trim removed 3 bases at V and 7 bases at J, leaving 4 bases unmatched. The length of the CDR3 is 14 residues. Germline-derived CDR1 and CDR2 are SGHDT and YYEEEE. CDR3: CASSSGTGGGGYTF. CDR3 DNA: TGTGCCAGCAGCTCCGGGACAGGGGGCGGTGGCTACACCTTC.

V is TRBV9 and J is TRBJ1-2; D not resolved. CDR3 length: 14 amino acids. V gave up 0 bases and J gave up 4 bases, with 10 bases separating them. In germline, CDR1 is SGDLS, CDR2 YYNGEE. This CDR3 reads CASSVDSYVYGYTF. The CDR3 nucleotides read TGTGCCAGCAGCGTAGACAGCTACGTCTATGGCTACACCTTC. Using reference TRBV9 and TRBJ1-2 for the parts outside the CDR3, the full variable domain is DSGVTQTPKHLITATGQRVTLRCSPRSGDLSVYWYQQSLDQGLQFLIQYYNGEERAKGNILERFSAQQFPDLHSELNLSSLELGDSALYFCASSVDSYVYGYTFGSGTRLTVV.

On this clone itself: The same CDR3 is also encoded by other DNA sequences in this sample. This chain connects TRBV11-2 to TRBJ1-1; 9 positions match TRBD1. Germline CDR1 SGHAT, CDR2 FQNNGV. The length of the CDR3 is 14 residues. Trimming removed 5 bases from V and 1 base from J; junction bases left unmatched: 2. CDR3 protein: CASSLGQGNTEAFF. In DNA, the CDR3 is TGTGCCAGCAGCCTGGGACAGGGGAACACTGAAGCTTTCTTT. The whole variable domain, filled in from reference TRBV11-2 and TRBJ1-1, reads EAGVAQSPRYKIIEKRQSVAFWCNPISGHATLYWYQQILGQGPKLLIQFQNNGVVDDSQLPKDRFSAERLKGVDSTLKIQPAKLEDSAVYLCASSLGQGNTEAFFGQGTRLTVV.

The chain is built from TRBV6-1 and TRBJ1-4, with a possible D match to TRBD1 (6 bases). The V gene lost 7 bases and the J gene lost 4 bases, with 10 bases spanning the gap. CDR3 length: 13 residues. Germline lookup yields CDR1 MNHNS and CDR2 SASEGT. Here the CDR3 reads CASMGAHNEKLFF. The CDR3 DNA follows: TGTGCCAGCATGGGGGCCCATAATGAAAAACTGTTTTTT.

The chain carries TRBV19 and TRBJ1-5; D possibly corresponds to TRBD1 (6 bases). CDR3 length: 14 amino acids. Germline CDR1 LNHDA, CDR2 SQIVND (reference sequence). V lost 7 bases and J lost 5, with 15 bases in between. CDR3 sequence reads: CASNFPGAYQPQHF. The CDR3 coding sequence is TGTGCCAGTAATTTCCCAGGGGCATATCAGCCCCAGCATTTT. Together with reference TRBV19 and TRBJ1-5, the CDR3 gives the full variable domain: DGGITQSPKYLFRKEGQNVTLSCEQNLNHDAMYWYRQDPGQGLRLIYYSQIVNDFQKGDIAEGYSVSREKKESFPLTVTSAQKNPTAFYLCASNFPGAYQPQHFGDGTRLSIL.

The chain combines TRBV27 with TRBJ2-7; D possibly corresponds to TRBD1 (6 bases). Germline CDR1 reads MNHEY; CDR2 reads SMNVEV (reference sequence). V was cut by 6 bases and J by 3 bases, with 24 bases left in between. The CDR3 runs to 17 residues. DNA of the CDR3: TGTGCCAGCAGCCAGAGGCAAAACAGGGTAGCCCGCTACGAGCAGTACTTC. Protein product: CASSQRQNRVARYEQYF.

This clone appeared a single time. The CDR3 reads CASSPGLAGHLNNEQFF. For the CDR3, the DNA is TGCGCCAGCAGCCCGGGACTAGCGGGACACCTTAACAATGAGCAGTTCTTC. This rearrangement joins TRBV5-1 to TRBJ2-1; 13 bases align to TRBD2. The CDR3 totals 17 residues. The germline gives CDR1 SGHRS, CDR2 YFSETQ. The V segment lost 4 bases and the J segment 5 bases; nucleotides outside the gene matches: 9.

The V gene is TRBV9, the J gene TRBJ2-5; D uncertain. The V end was cut by 4 bases, the J end by 3 bases, with 4 bases between. This CDR3 spans 11 amino acids. Germline lookup yields CDR1 SGDLS and CDR2 YYNGEE. The CDR3 region is CASSSEETQYF. The DNA of the CDR3 is TGTGCCAGCAGCTCGGAAGAGACCCAGTACTTC.

The rearrangement uses TRBV28 and TRBJ1-5; TRBD1 aligns across 9 bases. The CDR3 has 16 amino acids. The germline V gene encodes CDR1 MDHEN and CDR2 SYDVKM. The V segment lost 5 bases and the J segment 5 bases; nucleotides outside the gene matches: 10. Here the CDR3 DNA reads TGTGCCAGCAGTCGGACGGGACAGGGAGGAGATCAGCCCCAGCATTTT. Amino acids: CASSRTGQGGDQPQHF.